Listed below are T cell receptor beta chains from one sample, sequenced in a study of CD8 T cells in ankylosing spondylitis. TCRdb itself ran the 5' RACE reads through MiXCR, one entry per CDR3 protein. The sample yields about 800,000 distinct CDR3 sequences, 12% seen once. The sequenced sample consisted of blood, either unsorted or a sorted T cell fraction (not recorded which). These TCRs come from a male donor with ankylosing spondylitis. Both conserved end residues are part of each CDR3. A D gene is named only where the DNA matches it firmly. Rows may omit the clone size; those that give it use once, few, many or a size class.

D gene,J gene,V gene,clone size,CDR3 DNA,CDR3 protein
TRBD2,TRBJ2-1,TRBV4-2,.,TGTGCCAGCAGCCACACGGGACTGGGGGGGAATGAGCAGTTCTTC,CASSHTGLGGNEQFF
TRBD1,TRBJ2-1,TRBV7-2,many,TGTGCCAGCAGCTTGTCCGGGTGGGACAGACCTACAATTGAGCAGTTCTTC,CASSLSGWDRPTIEQFF
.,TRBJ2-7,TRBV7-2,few,TGTGCCAGCAGCGTTACGGGGGCGATGGGACTCGAGCAGTACTTC,CASSVTGAMGLEQYF
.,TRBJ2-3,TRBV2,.,TGTGCCAGCAGTGAACGGCAGGCGATAGATACGCAGTATTTT,CASSERQAIDTQYF
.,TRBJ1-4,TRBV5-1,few,TGCGCCAGCTCGGACGGTTCGAATGAAAAACTGTTTTTT,CASSDGSNEKLFF
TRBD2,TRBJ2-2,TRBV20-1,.,TGCAGTGCTAGAGATCGCACCTTGGGGGGGACCGGGGAGCTGTTTTTT,CSARDRTLGGTGELFF
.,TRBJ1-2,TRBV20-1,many,TGCAGTGTGGTCACTAACTATGGCTACACCTTC,CSVVTNYGYTF
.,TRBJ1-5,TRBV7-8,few,TGTGCCAGCAGCTTTAGCGGGCCCCAGCCCCAGCATTTT,CASSFSGPQPQHF
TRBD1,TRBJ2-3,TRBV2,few,TGTGCCAGCCGACCGACAGGGGTGGCAGATACGCAGTATTTT,CASRPTGVADTQYF
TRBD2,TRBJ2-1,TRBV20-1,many,TGCAGTGCTAGAGTCCACGGGAGGGCTAAGTCCTACAATGAGCAGTTCTTC,CSARVHGRAKSYNEQFF
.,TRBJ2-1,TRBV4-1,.,TGCGCCAGCAGCCAAGAAGGGGGGCTCAAGCAGTTCTTC,CASSQEGGLKQFF
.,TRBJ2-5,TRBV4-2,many,TGTGCCAGCAGCAGGGGTTTGGCTAGCGAGTACCAAGAGACCCAGTACTTC,CASSRGLASEYQETQYF
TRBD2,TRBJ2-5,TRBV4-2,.,TGTGCCAGCAGCCACGAAGCACTAGCGGGGGAAGAGACCCAGTACTTC,CASSHEALAGEETQYF
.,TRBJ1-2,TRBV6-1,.,TGTGCCAGCAGTGTCATACGTCCGGGCTCCACCTACCCATATGGCTACACCTTC,CASSVIRPGSTYPYGYTF
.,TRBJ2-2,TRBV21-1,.,TGTGCCAGCAGCAAAGGCCTAGGGACCGGGGAGCTGTTTTTT,CASSKGLGTGELFF
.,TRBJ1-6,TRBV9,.,TGTGCCAGCAGCGTCGAATATAGTAATTCACCCCTCCACTTT,CASSVEYSNSPLHF
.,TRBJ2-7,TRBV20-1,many,TGCAGTGCTAGAAGAGAGTTCAGGCCCAACGAGCAGTACTTC,CSARREFRPNEQYF
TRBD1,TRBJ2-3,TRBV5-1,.,TGCGCCAGCAGCTTGCAGGGGGCAGTCGCAGATACGCAGTATTTT,CASSLQGAVADTQYF
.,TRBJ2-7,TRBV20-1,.,TGCAGTGCTAGAGATGGACTGCCCGAGCAGTACTTC,CSARDGLPEQYF
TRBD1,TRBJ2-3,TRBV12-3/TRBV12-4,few,TGTGCCAGCACCGATGACAGGGGCACAGATACGCAGTATTTT,CASTDDRGTDTQYF
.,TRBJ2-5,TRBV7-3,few,TGTGCCAGCAGCTTAGGGCGGACAGGAGGAGGGGAGACCCAGTACTTC,CASSLGRTGGGETQYF
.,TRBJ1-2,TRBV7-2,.,TGTGCCAGCAGCTTAGGTCATTCGAACTATGGCTACACCTTC,CASSLGHSNYGYTF
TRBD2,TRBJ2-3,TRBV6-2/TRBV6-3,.,TGTGCCACCGAACTAGCGGGAGGGCAAGATACGCAGTATTTT,CATELAGGQDTQYF
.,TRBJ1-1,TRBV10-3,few,TGTGCCATCCGTGGGGGAGGGGGTGAAGCTTTCTTT,CAIRGGGGEAFF
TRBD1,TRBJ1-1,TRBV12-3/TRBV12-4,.,TGTGCCAGCAGCTCCCGGCGCAGGGGGCTCACTCCGAACACTGAAGCTTTCTTT,CASSSRRRGLTPNTEAFF
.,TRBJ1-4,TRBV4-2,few,TGTGCCAGCAGCCAGGGGGACCTCGAAAAACTGTTTTTT,CASSQGDLEKLFF
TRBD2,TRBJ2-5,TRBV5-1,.,TGCGCCAGCAGCTTGGCCTCTCGGGAGGCCCAGTACTTC,CASSLASREAQYF